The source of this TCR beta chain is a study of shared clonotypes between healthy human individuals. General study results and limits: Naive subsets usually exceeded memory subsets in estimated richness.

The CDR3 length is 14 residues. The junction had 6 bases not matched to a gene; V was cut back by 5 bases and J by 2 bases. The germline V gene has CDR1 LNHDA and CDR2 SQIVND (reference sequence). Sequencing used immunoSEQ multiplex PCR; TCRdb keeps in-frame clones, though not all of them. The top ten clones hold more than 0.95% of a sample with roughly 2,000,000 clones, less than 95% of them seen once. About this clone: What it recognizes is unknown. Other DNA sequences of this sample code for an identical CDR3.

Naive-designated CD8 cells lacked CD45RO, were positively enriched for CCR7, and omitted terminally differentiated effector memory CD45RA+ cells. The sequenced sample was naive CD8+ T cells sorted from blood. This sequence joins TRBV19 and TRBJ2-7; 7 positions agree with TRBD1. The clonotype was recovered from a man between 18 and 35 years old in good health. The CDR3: CASSPGTVAYEQYF. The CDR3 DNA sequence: TGTGCCAGTAGTCCTGGGACAGTCGCCTACGAGCAGTACTTC.